This T cell receptor beta chain originates from a study of blood T cell repertoires in COVID-19. Only in-frame clones appear in the TCRdb table, and some are missing; sequencing was by immunoSEQ multiplex PCR. Of about 64,000 clones in the sample, approximately 84% were seen once. The CDR3 has 11 amino acids. Germline V lookup: CDR1 DFQATT, CDR2 SNEGSKA (reference sequence). Trimming pared 6 bases from V and 7 bases from J, leaving 10 bases between. This sequence joins TRBV20-1 and TRBJ2-1; D may be TRBD1 (6 bases). This clonotype was sampled from a man in his fifties or sixties with active COVID-19. Sample: peripheral blood. The DNA for the CDR3 is TGCAGTGCCCAGGGGTGGAATGAGCAGTTCTTC. Protein sequence: CSAQGWNEQFF.